This T cell receptor (beta chain) stems from a study of a mutant IDH1 vaccine in newly diagnosed glioma. Looking at the study overall: In some groups vaccination began 4-6 weeks post-radiotherapy; others received it with temozolomide. Receipt of radiotherapy, temozolomide, or both preceded the study, and most received both. Study outcomes and limitations: Vaccination elicited immune responses in roughly 93% of patients.

Libraries were prepared by immunoSEQ multiplex PCR; TCRdb keeps only in-frame clonotypes and omits some of them. The data contain some 20,000 clones, less than 90% of them singletons. Points on this clone: Its specificity is not known.

The germline gives CDR1 MNHEY, CDR2 SMNVEV (reference sequence). CDR3 length: 17 amino acids. V was pared by 0 bases and J by 9 bases, with 24 bases between. The time point here: week 47, end of study. A single vaccine dose contained 300 ug of mutant IDH1 20-mer peptide, and topical imiquimod was used with it. In weeks 1, 3, 5, 7, 11, 15, 19 and 23, patients were vaccinated. This receptor was identified in a man in his forties with glioma. This sequence joins TRBV27 and TRBJ2-7; D is unresolved. This material consisted of PBMCs, taken from a glioma patient whose treatment included an IDH1 peptide vaccine. DNA of the CDR3: TGTGCCAGCAGTTTATCCGCCGAGTGGAGTTTCATGGTTAGGCAGTACTTC. This sequence encodes CASSLSAEWSFMVRQYF.